This T cell receptor (beta chain) was found in a study of patients and donors after allogeneic stem cell transplantation. In TCRdb, the RT-PCR reads were re-called with MiXCR into one record per CDR3 protein. The sample includes around 82,000 distinct CDR3 sequences, around 5% of them seen just once. Between the trimmed V and J ends, which lost 3 bases and 1 base, there was a span of 11 bases. Germline values: CDR1 DFQATT, CDR2 SNEGSKA (reference sequence). This CDR3 has 14 amino acids. The sequence was obtained from a human donor who was either an allogeneic HSCT recipient or a stem cell or donor lymphocyte infusion donor (not recorded which). It is not recorded whose cells these are; they may come from a transplant donor. The specimen sequenced was blood, either unsorted or a sorted T cell fraction (not recorded which). The chain employs TRBV20-1 and TRBJ2-3; D is unresolved. The CDR3, as DNA: TGCAGTGCTAGTGCGCAAATTCGCACAGATACGCAGTATTTT. Translating gives CSASAQIRTDTQYF.